What follows are 9 T cell receptor beta chains derived from one specimen sequenced in a study of lymphopenia after photon versus proton radiotherapy. Repertoires were generated with immunoSEQ multiplex PCR, while TCRdb's copy carries only in-frame clones and drops some. The sample consists of around 31,000 clones, roughly nine tenths of them appearing once. The sample was peripheral blood, taken from a patient treated with proton-based radiotherapy. These receptor sequences come from a woman between 65 and 79 years old with pancreatic cancer. Some clones in this sample may be carry-over from other donors' samples.

The V and J genes are TRBV27 and TRBJ2-1; 8 nucleotides line up with TRBD2. J lost 3 bases, V lost 5 bases, and 6 bases had no gene match. CDR3 length: 15 residues. Germline CDR1 MNHEY, CDR2 SMNVEV (reference sequence). The CDR3 DNA reads TGTGCCAGCAGTCAACTAGCGGACCTCTACAATGAGCAGTTCTTC. It translates to CASSQLADLYNEQFF.

This CDR3 reads CASRWGSYEQYF. CDR3 sequence (DNA): TGTGCCAGCAGATGGGGTTCCTACGAGCAGTACTTC. The chain employs TRBV2 and TRBJ2-7; no firm D call. Germline CDR1 is SNHLY and CDR2 is FYNNEI. This CDR3 spans 12 amino acids. Between the trimmed V and J ends, which lost 6 bases and 1 base, there was a span of 7 bases.

This clone was observed a few times. The chain is built from TRBV19 and TRBJ2-1; a weak D match, TRBD2 (6 bases). The CDR3 totals 16 residues. Germline lookup yields CDR1 LNHDA and CDR2 SQIVND (reference sequence). V was shortened by 2 bases and J by 1 base, with 12 bases between the two germline ends. The CDR3 reads CASSIFSGESYNEQFF. CDR3 nucleotides: TGTGCCAGTAGTATATTTTCGGGAGAGTCCTACAATGAGCAGTTCTTC.

J is TRBJ2-7 and V is TRBV5-4; D is possibly TRBD1 or TRBD2 (5 bases each). Germline V lookup: CDR1 SGHNT, CDR2 YYREEE (reference sequence). There are 14 residues in the CDR3. V was pared by 4 bases and J by 2 bases, with 13 bases between. The CDR3 nucleotides are TGTGCCAGCAGCACCTTTGGGACCACCTACGAGCAGTACTTC. It is translated as CASSTFGTTYEQYF. The complete variable domain, with remaining parts taken from reference TRBV5-4 and TRBJ2-7, reads ETGVTQSPTHLIKTRGQQVTLRCSSQSGHNTVSWYQQALGQGPQFIFQYYREEENGRGNFPPRFSGLQFPNYSSELNVNALELDDSALYLCASSTFGTTYEQYFGPGTRLTVT.

This chain uses TRBV7-9 with TRBJ2-1; D not resolved. Germline-derived CDR1 and CDR2 are SEHNR and FQNEAQ (reference sequence). The CDR3 extends over 14 amino acids. V was pared by 5 bases and J by 1 base, with 9 bases between. The CDR3 protein is CASSRSGSYNEQFF. DNA of the CDR3: TGTGCCAGCAGCCGATCCGGATCCTACAATGAGCAGTTCTTC.

The V gene is TRBV5-4, the J gene TRBJ2-7; 7 nucleotides match TRBD2. The germline V gene has CDR1 SGHNT and CDR2 YYREEE (reference sequence). This CDR3 spans 14 amino acids. J was trimmed by 6 bases and V by 0 bases; bases with no gene match: 6. The CDR3 here is CASSLVGGPGEQYF. The CDR3 DNA is TGTGCCAGCAGCTTGGTGGGAGGGCCGGGCGAGCAGTACTTC.

The chain couples TRBV25-1 to TRBJ1-6; unclear D gene. CDR3 size: 14 residues. CDR1 and CDR2 from the germline V gene are MGHDK and SYGVNS. The V end was cut by 3 bases, the J end by 4 bases, with 7 bases between. DNA of the CDR3: TGTGCCAGCAGTGACAACAGATATAATTCACCCCTCCACTTT. Translating it yields CASSDNRYNSPLHF. The full variable domain, in which reference TRBV25-1 and TRBJ1-6 provide the parts outside the CDR3, is EADIYQTPRYLVIGTGKKITLECSQTMGHDKMYWYQQDPGMELHLIHYSYGVNSTEKGDLSSESTVSRIRTEHFPLTLESARPSHTSQYLCASSDNRYNSPLHFGNGTRLTVT.

The chain links TRBV2 to TRBJ2-3; 12 bases match TRBD2. CDR3 length: 15 amino acids. The J segment lost 3 bases and the V segment lost 6 bases, leaving 4 bases of the junction unmatched. The V gene's germline CDR1 is SNHLY and CDR2 FYNNEI. The CDR3 here is CASRETSGRTDTQYF. CDR3 DNA: TGTGCCAGCAGAGAGACTAGCGGGAGAACAGATACGCAGTATTTT.

V and J are TRBV30 and TRBJ1-4; 7 bases agree with TRBD1. The germline V gene has CDR1 GTSNPN and CDR2 SVGIG (reference sequence). V dropped 4 bases and J dropped 3; count of bases not matched to a gene: 8. CDR3 length: 15 residues. The CDR3 DNA follows: TGTGCCTGGACCATCGGGACAGTTTCTAATGAAAAACTGTTTTTT. Translated, it gives CAWTIGTVSNEKLFF.